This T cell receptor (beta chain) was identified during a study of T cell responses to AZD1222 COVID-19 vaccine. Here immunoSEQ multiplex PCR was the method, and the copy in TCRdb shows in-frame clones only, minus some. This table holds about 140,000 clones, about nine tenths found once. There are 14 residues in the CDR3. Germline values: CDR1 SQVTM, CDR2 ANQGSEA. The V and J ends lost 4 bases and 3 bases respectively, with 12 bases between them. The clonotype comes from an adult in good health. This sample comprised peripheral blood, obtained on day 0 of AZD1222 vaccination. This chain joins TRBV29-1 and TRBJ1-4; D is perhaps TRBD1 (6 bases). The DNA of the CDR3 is TGCAGCGTTGGGACAGCGGGGTCTAATGAAAAACTGTTTTTT. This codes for CSVGTAGSNEKLFF. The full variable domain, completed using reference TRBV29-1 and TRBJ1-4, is SAVISQKPSRDICQRGTSLTIQCQVDSQVTMMFWYRQQPGQSLTLIATANQGSEATYESGFVIDKFPISRPNLTFSTLTVSNMSPEDSSIYLCSVGTAGSNEKLFFGSGTQLSVL.